One sample yielded the 27 T cell receptor beta chains listed below, sequenced in a study of Ad26.COV2.S vaccination and SARS-CoV-2 variants (dated by TCRdb to about 2021). The treatment or condition label, as the study defines it: roughly 18 received Ad26.COV2.S at low or high dose, single or two shots; 5 received placebo; per-sample allocation not given. Repertoires of vaccine and placebo recipients were sequenced from samples taken on day 63 after the first injection. Receptors were amplified or captured by the immunoSEQ multiplex PCR assay. Held by TCRdb, this immuneACCESS table contains in-frame sequences only and omits some clones. Under half of the omission traces to an unresolved V gene where checked; the cause of the rest is unknown. Within this sample are a few hundred thousand clones, with about nine tenths of them counted one time only. Around 3.7% of the sample is in the top ten clones.

This sample comprised peripheral blood, obtained in a trial of Ad26.COV2.S vaccine versus placebo. The receptors derive from a person aged 18 to 65 who received the Ad26.COV2.S COVID-19 vaccine or a placebo.

A single count supports this clone. The chain uses TRBV6-1 and TRBJ1-4; no reliable D call. Germline V gene data show CDR1 as MNHNS and CDR2 as SASEGT. The CDR3 is 15 residues long. The germline V and J ends were trimmed by 1 base and 5 bases, with 11 bases remaining between them. The CDR3 sequence: CASSEDEGSNEKLFF. The CDR3 DNA sequence: TGTGCCAGCAGTGAAGACGAGGGTTCCAATGAAAAACTGTTTTTT.

The rearrangement uses TRBV12-3 or TRBV12-4 and TRBJ1-6; D gene ambiguous. Trimming stripped 6 bases from V and 8 bases from J, with 8 bases between. The CDR3 is 12 amino acids. This chain's CDR3 is CASRGADSPLHF. The CDR3 nucleotides are TGTGCCAGCAGAGGAGCTGATTCACCCCTCCACTTT.

This clone was detected once. The chain recombines TRBV3-1 (or the pseudogene TRBV3-2) with TRBJ2-1; possibly TRBD1 for D (6 bases). CDR1 and CDR2 from the germline V gene are LGHDT and YNNKEL (reference sequence). The CDR3 has 21 amino acids. Trimming took off 1 base at V and 5 bases at J, with 30 bases between the two ends. The CDR3 region has the DNA TGTGCCAGCAGCCAAGCAGTCTCGGGACAAACGACAATACGGGTTGACAATGAGCAGTTCTTC. Its protein product is CASSQAVSGQTTIRVDNEQFF.

The rearrangement links TRBV27 to TRBJ1-2; D gene ambiguous. CDR3 length: 15 amino acids. Trimming stripped 5 bases from V and 3 bases from J, with 16 bases between. The V gene's germline CDR1 is MNHEY and CDR2 SMNVEV (reference sequence). CDR3 sequence: CASSPSLTVYYGYTF. CDR3 DNA sequence: TGTGCCAGCAGTCCCTCCCTCACAGTTTACTATGGCTACACCTTC.

The V call is TRBV19, the J call TRBJ1-4; a possible D gene is TRBD1 (5 bases). V gave up 9 bases and J gave up 5 bases, with 13 bases separating them. Germline V gene data show CDR1 as LNHDA and CDR2 as SQIVND (reference sequence). This CDR3 comprises 13 residues. The CDR3 region has the DNA TGTGCCAGCCTTGGGGGTTGGAATGAAAAACTGTTTTTT. Its protein is CASLGGWNEKLFF.

The rearrangement joins TRBV29-1 to TRBJ2-3; weak D call: TRBD2 (6 bases). CDR3 size: 14 residues. The germline CDR1 and CDR2 sequences are SQVTM and ANQGSEA. V dropped 2 bases and J dropped 5 bases, with 14 bases sitting between them. CDR3: CSVESGGIIDTQYF. The CDR3 DNA follows: TGCAGCGTTGAATCTGGGGGGATCATAGATACGCAGTATTTT.

The CDR3 nucleotides are TGTGCCAGCAGCGTGACCGGGACAGGGGGCGCGAGGCAGCCCCAGCATTTT. This sequence encodes CASSVTGTGGARQPQHF. This chain uses TRBV5-6 with TRBJ1-5; 12 bases are shared with TRBD1. There are 17 residues in the CDR3. V shed 4 bases, J shed 7 bases, and the junction held 12 bases outside the gene matches. CDR1 and CDR2 from the germline V gene are SGHDT and YYEEEE.

CDR3 sequence (DNA): TGTGCCAGCAGTTACTCGGGAAATGAGCAGTTCTTC. Translation gives CASSYSGNEQFF. The rearrangement uses TRBV6-5 and TRBJ2-1; D is ambiguous. The V end lost 0 bases, the J end lost 7 bases, and 4 bases lay between the germline ends. Germline V gives CDR1 MNHEY, CDR2 SVGAGI. CDR3 length equals 12 residues.

This clone was counted a single time. This sequence joins TRBV4-2 and TRBJ1-2; 7 nucleotides line up with TRBD1. V lost 1 base, J lost 8 bases, and 4 bases stayed unmatched. The CDR3 sequence is 13 residues long. Germline V lookup: CDR1 LGHNA, CDR2 YNFKEQ. Here the CDR3 DNA reads TGTGCCAGCAGCCAAGGACAGGGCATCGGCTACACCTTC. It is translated as CASSQGQGIGYTF.

This clone was observed a single time. This rearrangement joins TRBV30 to TRBJ2-7; 10 bases map to TRBD1. Germline-derived CDR1 and CDR2 are GTSNPN and SVGIG (reference sequence). CDR3 length: 15 amino acids. Germline trimming cut 2 bases from V and 1 base from J; bases unmatched to any gene: 5. The chain's CDR3 is CAWSYRTGGSYEQYF. The CDR3 DNA reads TGTGCCTGGAGTTACCGGACAGGGGGGTCCTACGAGCAGTACTTC. The whole variable domain, remainder taken from reference TRBV30 and TRBJ2-7, is SQTIHQWPATLVQPVGSPLSLECTVEGTSNPNLYWYRQAAGRGLQLLFYSVGIGQISSEVPQNLSASRPQDRQFILSSKKLLLSDSGFYLCAWSYRTGGSYEQYFGPGTRLTVT.

V usage is TRBV7-2 and J usage is TRBJ2-7; 14 nucleotides line up with TRBD2. After removal of 3 bases from V and 7 bases from J, the junction contained 5 bases not matched to a gene. The CDR3 spans 15 residues. Per germline, CDR1 SGHTA and CDR2 FQGNSA. CDR3 in DNA: TGTGCCAGCAGCTTCACCGGGACTAGCGGGAGTGAGCAGTACTTC. The encoded protein is CASSFTGTSGSEQYF. The full variable domain, rest sourced from reference TRBV7-2 and TRBJ2-7, is GAGVSQSPSNKVTEKGKDVELRCDPISGHTALYWYRQSLGQGLEFLIYFQGNSAPDKSGLPSDRFSAERTGGSVSTLTIQRTQQEDSAVYLCASSFTGTSGSEQYFGPGTRLTVT.

The chain employs TRBV5-6 and TRBJ2-3, with TRBD1 identical over 9 bases. Germline CDR1 reads SGHDT; CDR2 reads YYEEEE. Losses at the gene ends were 0 bases for V and 3 bases for J; bases not matched to a gene: 5. CDR3 length: 16 amino acids. The CDR3 is CASSLDRGLATDTQYF. The CDR3 nucleotides read TGTGCCAGCAGCTTGGACAGGGGGCTAGCGACAGATACGCAGTATTTT.

The V and J genes are TRBV7-6 and TRBJ2-2; 8 positions match TRBD2. This CDR3 spans 16 amino acids. J gave up 2 bases and V 4 bases, and 6 bases lay outside the gene matches. From germline, CDR1 is SGHVS and CDR2 FNYEAQ. CDR3 residues: CASSSIAGRNTGELFF. For the CDR3, the DNA is TGTGCCAGCAGCTCCATAGCGGGGAGAAACACCGGGGAGCTGTTTTTT.

The gene calls are TRBV4-1 and TRBJ2-7; tentatively, D is TRBD1 (6 bases). Trimming shortened V by 0 bases and J by 4 bases, and 16 bases separated the two germline ends. The CDR3 is 16 amino acids. Germline V gives CDR1 MGHRA, CDR2 YSYEKL. The CDR3 sequence is CASSQEPNRAPYEQYF. CDR3 coding DNA: TGCGCCAGCAGCCAAGAGCCTAACAGGGCCCCATACGAGCAGTACTTC.

This chain joins TRBV19 and TRBJ2-3, with 10 bases that match TRBD2. V dropped 4 bases and J dropped 5; count of bases not matched to a gene: 12. The CDR3 is 17 amino acids. Germline lookup yields CDR1 LNHDA and CDR2 SQIVND (reference sequence). CDR3 residues: CASSKWGSGGAEDTQYF. DNA for the CDR3: TGTGCCAGTAGTAAGTGGGGGAGCGGGGGGGCCGAAGATACGCAGTATTTT.

The chain couples TRBV30 to TRBJ1-2; D is possibly TRBD1 (6 bases). Trimming shortened V by 5 bases and J by 4 bases, and 20 bases separated the two germline ends. This CDR3 spans 15 amino acids. Per the germline V gene, CDR1 is GTSNPN and CDR2 is SVGIG (reference sequence). The DNA for the CDR3 is TGTGCCTGGGGTATCCCGGACAGAGGATCCTATGGCTACACCTTC. This codes for CAWGIPDRGSYGYTF.

V is TRBV5-1 and J is TRBJ2-7, with 9 nucleotides matching TRBD2. Looked up from germline, CDR1 is SGHRS and CDR2 is YFSETQ. V dropped 2 bases and J dropped 0; count of bases not matched to a gene: 3. The CDR3 is 15 residues long. The CDR3 nucleotides are TGCGCCAGCAGCTTTATAGCGGGGGTCTCCTACGAGCAGTACTTC. It translates to CASSFIAGVSYEQYF.

This clone showed up just a few times. The chain has TRBV19 and TRBJ2-2; D is perhaps TRBD1 (5 bases). V lost 8 bases and J lost 0, with 13 bases in between. The germline V gene has CDR1 LNHDA and CDR2 SQIVND (reference sequence). This CDR3 is 15 amino acids long. The CDR3 reads CASQTAQANTGELFF. CDR3 DNA sequence: TGTGCCAGTCAAACAGCACAGGCGAACACCGGGGAGCTGTTTTTT.

This chain connects TRBV30 to TRBJ2-1; 8 nucleotides line up with TRBD2. The CDR3 has 12 amino acids. Unmatched junction bases numbered 4, after V lost 4 bases and J lost 8 bases. The germline V gene encodes CDR1 GTSNPN and CDR2 SVGIG (reference sequence). CDR3 in DNA: TGTGCCTGGACCGTCGGGGGGGATGAGCAGTTCTTC. Encoded protein: CAWTVGGDEQFF.

The J gene is TRBJ2-1, the V gene TRBV5-1; 7 bases fit TRBD1. CDR1 is SGHRS and CDR2 is YFSETQ in the germline V gene. This CDR3 is 18 amino acids long. The trim removed 4 bases at V and 1 base at J, leaving 14 bases unmatched. Written as DNA, the CDR3 is TGCGCCAGCAGCACCGACGTGCGAGACAGGGTTTCCTACAATGAGCAGTTCTTC. Translating it yields CASSTDVRDRVSYNEQFF.

The chain carries TRBV6-4 and TRBJ2-3; 10 bases align to TRBD2. V shed 5 bases and J 0 bases; nucleotides not matched to a gene: 2. CDR3 length: 15 amino acids. Germline values: CDR1 MRHNA, CDR2 SNTAGT. CDR3 bases: TGTGCCAGCAGTCTAGCGGGGGATAGCACAGATACGCAGTATTTT. The encoded protein is CASSLAGDSTDTQYF.

The chain links TRBV5-4 to TRBJ2-3; 10 bases line up with TRBD1. Looked up from germline, CDR1 is SGHNT and CDR2 is YYREEE (reference sequence). CDR3 length: 18 amino acids. Trimming at V came to 4 bases and at J to 1 base, leaving 12 bases not matched to a gene. In DNA, the CDR3 is TGTGCCAGCAGCCCCACCACGTCGGGACAGGGGCGCACAGATACGCAGTATTTT. As protein: CASSPTTSGQGRTDTQYF.

The chain uses TRBV6-2 or TRBV6-3 and TRBJ1-5; tentative D call: TRBD1 (6 bases). V shed 0 bases and J shed 0 bases, with 18 bases lying between them. This CDR3 spans 19 amino acids. Per the germline V gene, CDR1 is MNHEY and CDR2 is SVGEGT. CDR3: CASSYSIWTVLLSNQPQHF. The CDR3 DNA follows: TGTGCCAGCAGTTACTCCATCTGGACAGTTCTTCTTAGCAATCAGCCCCAGCATTTT.

The chain employs TRBV6-9 and TRBJ1-5; D is uncertain. The germline V gene encodes CDR1 MNHGY and CDR2 SVAAGI. CDR3 length: 14 amino acids. V was shortened by 7 bases and J by 7 bases, with 17 bases between the two germline ends. CDR3 amino acids: CASTFRGLGQPQHF. The CDR3 DNA reads as TGTGCCAGCACCTTTCGCGGTCTCGGGCAGCCCCAGCATTTT.

The chain is built from TRBV7-9 and TRBJ2-2, with D possibly being TRBD1 (5 bases). V lost 3 bases and J 8 bases, leaving 7 bases between the germline ends. Germline assignment: CDR1 SEHNR and CDR2 FQNEAQ (reference sequence). This CDR3 comprises 12 residues. The chain's CDR3 is CASSFDRGELFF. CDR3 DNA sequence: TGTGCCAGCAGCTTCGACAGAGGGGAGCTGTTTTTT.

This clone was counted a few times. The chain carries TRBV3-1 (or the pseudogene TRBV3-2) and TRBJ2-7; 12 bases align to TRBD1. Germline V gene data show CDR1 as LGHDT and CDR2 as YNNKEL (reference sequence). After removal of 4 bases from V and 5 bases from J, the junction contained 6 bases not matched to a gene. The CDR3 sequence is 15 residues long. Here the CDR3 reads CASSRMGTGGDEQYF. CDR3 DNA sequence: TGTGCCAGCAGCCGCATGGGGACAGGGGGCGACGAGCAGTACTTC.

This chain connects TRBV18 to TRBJ2-7; 9 bases align to TRBD1. The germline V gene has CDR1 KGHSH and CDR2 LQKENI. V lost 2 bases, J lost 2 bases, and 4 bases stayed unmatched. The CDR3 has 15 amino acids. CDR3 in amino acids: CASSPSGQGAYEQYF. The CDR3 DNA sequence: TGTGCCAGCTCACCATCGGGACAGGGAGCCTACGAGCAGTACTTC.